Listed below are T cell receptor beta chains from one sample, sequenced in a study of regulatory T cells in long-lasting Graves disease. Using its own MiXCR run on the multiplex PCR reads, TCRdb lists one record per CDR3 protein. The sample yields 550,000 to 700,000 distinct CDR3 sequences, 16% seen once. The same sample was also used in a study of T cells in Graves' hyperthyroidism and ophthalmopathy.

The material was peripheral blood mononuclear cells (PBMCs), obtained at new diagnosis, from a patient treated with antithyroid drugs. Receptors originate from a man aged 18 to 30 with Graves disease. Each CDR3 is given with its conserved first and last residue. Size tells how often a clone was seen (once, few, many) or the class of an expanded clone, and some rows leave it out.

len: 14
j_gene: TRBJ2-7
abundance: many
v_gene: TRBV20-1
CDR3aa: CSASYRIAAGEQYF

len: 11
j_gene: TRBJ2-7
abundance: NA
v_gene: TRBV3-1
CDR3aa: CASSQVPEQYF

len: 15
j_gene: TRBJ2-1
abundance: many
v_gene: TRBV7-8
CDR3aa: CASSLAVSSYNEQFF

len: 16
j_gene: TRBJ2-6
abundance: few
v_gene: TRBV11-2
CDR3aa: CASSFSPRSGANVLTF

len: 15
j_gene: TRBJ2-2
abundance: few
v_gene: TRBV12-3/TRBV12-4
CDR3aa: CASRPGHSNTGELFF

len: 13
j_gene: TRBJ2-7
abundance: many
v_gene: TRBV5-1
CDR3aa: CASNGRDRGEQYF

len: 15
j_gene: TRBJ2-7
abundance: few
v_gene: TRBV5-1
CDR3aa: CASSSPGQAIYEQYF

len: 14
j_gene: TRBJ2-7
abundance: few
v_gene: TRBV19
CDR3aa: CASSTWDRRNEQYF

len: 15
j_gene: TRBJ2-7
abundance: few
v_gene: TRBV27
CDR3aa: CASSQETALSYEQYF

len: 16
j_gene: TRBJ1-6
abundance: many
v_gene: TRBV28
CDR3aa: CASSSGQWRGNSPLHF

len: 14
j_gene: TRBJ2-5
abundance: many
v_gene: TRBV3-1
CDR3aa: CASSQDLGGGAQYF

len: 15
j_gene: TRBJ1-1
abundance: many
v_gene: TRBV6-1
CDR3aa: CASSPRGDSNTEAFF

len: 15
j_gene: TRBJ2-5
abundance: NA
v_gene: TRBV20-1
CDR3aa: CSARDRTGVGETQYF

len: 14
j_gene: TRBJ1-1
abundance: many
v_gene: TRBV3-1
CDR3aa: CASSQDLVGGQAFF

len: 16
j_gene: TRBJ2-1
abundance: many
v_gene: TRBV29-1
CDR3aa: CSDLRTTVLSYNEQFF

len: 17
j_gene: TRBJ1-2
abundance: once
v_gene: TRBV6-6
CDR3aa: CASSYSMTLGGDYGYTF

len: 14
j_gene: TRBJ2-5
abundance: NA
v_gene: TRBV5-1
CDR3aa: CASSLAGLQETQYF

len: 13
j_gene: TRBJ2-7
abundance: few
v_gene: TRBV28
CDR3aa: CASRGQVVYGQYF

len: 13
j_gene: TRBJ1-1
abundance: many
v_gene: TRBV6-2/TRBV6-3
CDR3aa: CASSQGMNTEAFF

len: 13
j_gene: TRBJ1-2
abundance: NA
v_gene: TRBV2
CDR3aa: CASSEAQGGGYTF

len: 17
j_gene: TRBJ2-2
abundance: many
v_gene: TRBV7-3
CDR3aa: CASSPRGLAEDTGELFF

len: 14
j_gene: TRBJ2-1
abundance: many
v_gene: TRBV20-1
CDR3aa: CSALSPNSTHEQFF

len: 13
j_gene: TRBJ1-1
abundance: many
v_gene: TRBV5-6
CDR3aa: CASSLEGDFEAFF

len: 13
j_gene: TRBJ2-7
abundance: NA
v_gene: TRBV20-1
CDR3aa: CSASLDASYEQYF

len: 13
j_gene: TRBJ2-7
abundance: NA
v_gene: TRBV29-1
CDR3aa: CSVTGGVSYEQYF

len: 16
j_gene: TRBJ2-1
abundance: NA
v_gene: TRBV9
CDR3aa: CASSYSTSQGGDEQFF

len: 14
j_gene: TRBJ2-7
abundance: many
v_gene: TRBV6-1
CDR3aa: CASNLSPSLSEQYF

len: 17
j_gene: TRBJ2-7
abundance: many
v_gene: TRBV5-1
CDR3aa: CASSLASGRSRTYEQYF

len: 17
j_gene: TRBJ2-3
abundance: many
v_gene: TRBV7-8
CDR3aa: CASELLGLAGSTDTQYF

len: 18
j_gene: TRBJ2-2
abundance: once
v_gene: TRBV5-1
CDR3aa: CASSSPWGTGPNTGELFF

len: 13
j_gene: TRBJ2-2
abundance: many
v_gene: TRBV6-5
CDR3aa: CASSYDGDGELFF

len: 15
j_gene: TRBJ2-7
abundance: NA
v_gene: TRBV10-2
CDR3aa: CASSESRLTPYEQYF

len: 16
j_gene: TRBJ2-5
abundance: many
v_gene: TRBV28
CDR3aa: CASISGTGPFQETQYF

len: 12
j_gene: TRBJ2-5
abundance: many
v_gene: TRBV30
CDR3aa: CAWRDSGETQYF

len: 16
j_gene: TRBJ2-7
abundance: NA
v_gene: TRBV10-1
CDR3aa: CASGFTVGVPFAEQYF

len: 17
j_gene: TRBJ2-1
abundance: many
v_gene: TRBV6-5
CDR3aa: CASSYRGLADSYNEQFF

len: 14
j_gene: TRBJ2-7
abundance: NA
v_gene: TRBV3-1
CDR3aa: CASSQRDRYYEQYF

len: 16
j_gene: TRBJ2-2
abundance: few
v_gene: TRBV9
CDR3aa: CASSVAAGESAGELFF

len: 17
j_gene: TRBJ2-1
abundance: many
v_gene: TRBV3-1
CDR3aa: CASSQAGGSLSYNEQFF

len: 16
j_gene: TRBJ2-3
abundance: many
v_gene: TRBV5-1
CDR3aa: CASKRGPGRSTDTQYF

len: 15
j_gene: TRBJ2-5
abundance: many
v_gene: TRBV11-2
CDR3aa: CASSRLLGGQETQYF

len: 15
j_gene: TRBJ2-7
abundance: many
v_gene: TRBV11-1
CDR3aa: CASSFEQGSTYEQYF

len: 15
j_gene: TRBJ2-2
abundance: few
v_gene: TRBV10-2
CDR3aa: CASSDIGGGTGELFF

len: 16
j_gene: TRBJ2-1
abundance: many
v_gene: TRBV12-3/TRBV12-4
CDR3aa: CASSLVSGRVYNEQFF

len: 16
j_gene: TRBJ2-1
abundance: few
v_gene: TRBV5-1
CDR3aa: CASSPFEGSSYNEQFF

len: 15
j_gene: TRBJ1-1
abundance: many
v_gene: TRBV6-1
CDR3aa: CASSEASTGYPEAFF

len: 14
j_gene: TRBJ1-4
abundance: NA
v_gene: TRBV7-9
CDR3aa: CASSGWTTDEKLFF

len: 13
j_gene: NA
abundance: once
v_gene: TRBV19
CDR3aa: CASAGGILYEQYF

len: 15
j_gene: TRBJ1-1
abundance: many
v_gene: TRBV18
CDR3aa: CASSPIHRANTEAFF

len: 15
j_gene: TRBJ1-6
abundance: few
v_gene: TRBV6-1
CDR3aa: CASNNRGGGNSPLHF

len: 15
j_gene: TRBJ2-7
abundance: many
v_gene: TRBV6-2/TRBV6-3
CDR3aa: CASSLLAGIRYEQYF

len: 12
j_gene: TRBJ1-1
abundance: many
v_gene: TRBV12-3/TRBV12-4
CDR3aa: CASSLAGVEAFF

len: 16
j_gene: TRBJ1-4
abundance: few
v_gene: TRBV4-2
CDR3aa: CASSQELKGLGEKLFF

len: 14
j_gene: TRBJ2-1
abundance: few
v_gene: TRBV4-1
CDR3aa: CASSQPSGYNEQFF